This T cell receptor (beta chain) originates from a study of blood T cell repertoires in COVID-19. Across the study: Sources were T cells, B-cell-depleted T cells, or PBMCs; the material itself was cDNA or gDNA.

The CDR3 is 15 residues long. Germline assignment: CDR1 SEHNR and CDR2 FQNEAQ (reference sequence). V was trimmed by 3 bases and J by 1 base, leaving 12 bases between them. This clone was observed once. The repertoire was sequenced with immunoSEQ multiplex PCR; TCRdb's copy has only in-frame clones and lacks some. The table lists roughly 42,000 clones, almost 90% of them singletons. Sequenced material: peripheral blood. The gene calls are TRBV7-9 and TRBJ2-5; a weak D match, TRBD2 (5 bases). This sequence originates from a man aged 45-60 years with active COVID-19. CDR3 sequence: CASSFKGARQETQYF. Here the CDR3 DNA reads TGTGCCAGCAGCTTTAAGGGAGCCCGCCAAGAGACCCAGTACTTC.